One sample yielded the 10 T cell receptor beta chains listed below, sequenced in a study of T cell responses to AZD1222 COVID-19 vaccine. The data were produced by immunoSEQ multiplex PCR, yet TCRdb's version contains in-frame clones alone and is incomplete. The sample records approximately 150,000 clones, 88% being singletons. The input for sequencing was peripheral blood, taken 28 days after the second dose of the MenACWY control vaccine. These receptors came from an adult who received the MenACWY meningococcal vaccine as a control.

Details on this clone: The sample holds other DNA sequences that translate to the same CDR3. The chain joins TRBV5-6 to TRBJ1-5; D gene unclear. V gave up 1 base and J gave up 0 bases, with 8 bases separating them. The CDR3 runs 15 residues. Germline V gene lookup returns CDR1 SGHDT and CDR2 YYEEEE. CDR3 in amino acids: CASSLRRYSNQPQHF. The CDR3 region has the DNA TGTGCCAGCAGCTTGCGGCGATATAGCAATCAGCCCCAGCATTTT.

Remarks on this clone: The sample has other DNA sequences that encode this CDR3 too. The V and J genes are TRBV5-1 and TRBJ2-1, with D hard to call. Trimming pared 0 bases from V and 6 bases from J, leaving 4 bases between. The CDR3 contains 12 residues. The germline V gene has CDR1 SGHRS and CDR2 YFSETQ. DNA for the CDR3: TGCGCCAGCAGCTTGGCGGGCAATGAGCAGTTCTTC. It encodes CASSLAGNEQFF.

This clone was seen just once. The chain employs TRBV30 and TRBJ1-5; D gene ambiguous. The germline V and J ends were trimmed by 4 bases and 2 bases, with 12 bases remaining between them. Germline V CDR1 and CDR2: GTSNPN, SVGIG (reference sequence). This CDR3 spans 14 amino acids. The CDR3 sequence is CAWTSGNRNQPQHF. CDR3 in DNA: TGTGCCTGGACATCTGGTAACCGCAATCAGCCCCAGCATTTT.

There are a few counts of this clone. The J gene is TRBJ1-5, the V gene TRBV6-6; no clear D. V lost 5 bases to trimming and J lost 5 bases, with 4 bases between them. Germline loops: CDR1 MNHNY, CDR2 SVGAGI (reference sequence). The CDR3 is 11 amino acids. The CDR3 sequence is CASSRDQPQHF. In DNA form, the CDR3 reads TGTGCCAGCAGTAGGGATCAGCCCCAGCATTTT.

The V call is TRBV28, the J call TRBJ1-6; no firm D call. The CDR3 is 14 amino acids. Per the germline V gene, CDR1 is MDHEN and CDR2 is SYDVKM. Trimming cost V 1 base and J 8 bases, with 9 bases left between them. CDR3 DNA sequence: TGTGCCAGCAGTTTATTCTCTTGGGATTCACCCCTCCACTTT. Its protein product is CASSLFSWDSPLHF.

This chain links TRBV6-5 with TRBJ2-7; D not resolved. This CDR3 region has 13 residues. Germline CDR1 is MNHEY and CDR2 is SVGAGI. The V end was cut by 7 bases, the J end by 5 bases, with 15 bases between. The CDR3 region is CASNTPPKDEQYF. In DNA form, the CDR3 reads TGTGCCAGCAACACCCCCCCTAAGGACGAGCAGTACTTC.

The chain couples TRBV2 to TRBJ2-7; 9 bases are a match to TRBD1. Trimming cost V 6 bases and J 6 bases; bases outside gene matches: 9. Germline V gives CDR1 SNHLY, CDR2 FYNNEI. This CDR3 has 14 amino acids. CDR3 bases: TGTGCCAGCAGCCTCGGGACAGGGTATATCGAGCAGTACTTC. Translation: CASSLGTGYIEQYF. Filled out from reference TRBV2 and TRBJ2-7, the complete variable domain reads EPEVTQTPSHQVTQMGQEVILRCVPISNHLYFYWYRQILGQKVEFLVSFYNNEISEKSEIFDDQFSVERPDGSNFTLKIRSTKLEDSAMYFCASSLGTGYIEQYFGPGTRLTVT.

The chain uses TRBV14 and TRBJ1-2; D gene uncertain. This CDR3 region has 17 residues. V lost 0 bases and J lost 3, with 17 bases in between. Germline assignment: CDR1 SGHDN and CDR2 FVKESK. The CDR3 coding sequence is TGTGCCAGCAGCCAAGAAACGGTACGGAAGACGTACTATGGCTACACCTTC. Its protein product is CASSQETVRKTYYGYTF.

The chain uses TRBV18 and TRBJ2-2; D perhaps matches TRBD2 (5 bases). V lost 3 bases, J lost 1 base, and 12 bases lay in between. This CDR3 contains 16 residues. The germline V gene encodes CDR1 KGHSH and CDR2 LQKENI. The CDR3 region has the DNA TGTGCCAGCTCACCTCTTTCTGCGGGGAACACCGGGGAGCTGTTTTTT. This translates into CASSPLSAGNTGELFF.

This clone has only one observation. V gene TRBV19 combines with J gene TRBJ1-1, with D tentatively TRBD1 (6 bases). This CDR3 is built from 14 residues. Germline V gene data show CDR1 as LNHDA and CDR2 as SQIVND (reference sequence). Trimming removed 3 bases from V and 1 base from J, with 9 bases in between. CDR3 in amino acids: CASSIGQWNTEAFF. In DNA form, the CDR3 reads TGTGCCAGTAGTATCGGACAGTGGAACACTGAAGCTTTCTTT. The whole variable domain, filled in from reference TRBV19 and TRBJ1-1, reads DGGITQSPKYLFRKEGQNVTLSCEQNLNHDAMYWYRQDPGQGLRLIYYSQIVNDFQKGDIAEGYSVSREKKESFPLTVTSAQKNPTAFYLCASSIGQWNTEAFFGQGTRLTVV.